These 30 T cell receptor beta chains share one sample of origin, sequenced in a study of immune evolution from preneoplasia to lung adenocarcinoma. Using immunoSEQ multiplex PCR, the repertoire was profiled, and TCRdb retains in-frame clones only, with some absent. The table records a few thousand clones, approximately 86% of them present only once. Material: FFPE invasive lung adenocarcinoma tissue. Receptor source: a person aged 45-60 years with lung adenocarcinoma.

The J gene is TRBJ2-1, the V gene TRBV20-1; D is unresolved. Germline V lookup: CDR1 DFQATT, CDR2 SNEGSKA (reference sequence). The ends were cut back, 5 bases at V and 5 bases at J, with 4 bases in the middle. The CDR3 loop spans 10 amino acids. The CDR3 DNA sequence: TGCAGTGCTTACCACAATGAGCAGTTCTTC. Translation gives CSAYHNEQFF.

The V gene is TRBV5-1, the J gene TRBJ1-1; unclear D gene. Germline CDR1 SGHRS, CDR2 YFSETQ. Deletions cut 0 bases from V and 2 bases from J, with 5 bases between. The CDR3 has 13 residues. CDR3 in DNA: TGCGCCAGCAGCTTGGGACCCAACACTGAAGCTTTCTTT. This encodes CASSLGPNTEAFF.

The rearrangement joins TRBV5-1 to TRBJ1-1; 7 nucleotides line up with TRBD1. Trimming at V came to 1 base and at J to 10 bases, leaving 7 bases not matched to a gene. The CDR3 spans 13 residues. Germline values: CDR1 SGHRS, CDR2 YFSETQ. The CDR3 loop reads CASSLTTTGIAFF. The CDR3 DNA reads as TGCGCCAGCAGCTTGACCACGACAGGGATAGCTTTCTTT.

This sequence joins TRBV12-5 and TRBJ1-2; D is undetermined. Per the germline V gene, CDR1 is LGHNT and CDR2 is FRNRAP. The V and J ends lost 0 bases and 1 base respectively, with 12 bases between them. The CDR3 covers 16 residues. The CDR3 DNA sequence: TGTGCTAGTGGTTTGGTACACGGGGAGCTTAACTATGGCTACACCTTC. This gives the protein CASGLVHGELNYGYTF.

The chain couples TRBV18 to TRBJ2-7, with 8 bases aligning to TRBD1. The CDR3 has 15 residues. In germline, CDR1 is KGHSH, CDR2 LQKENI. V lost 6 bases and J lost 1; bases outside the gene matches: 8. CDR3 sequence: CASSLNWDRSYEQYF. The DNA of the CDR3 is TGTGCCAGCTCCCTGAACTGGGACAGGTCCTACGAGCAGTACTTC.

Concerning this clone: The junction differs from germline at one of its ends, possibly a read error. V usage is TRBV28 and J usage is TRBJ1-1; TRBD1 agrees at 9 bases. Germline V gene lookup returns CDR1 MDHEN and CDR2 SYDVKM. The CDR3 is 21 amino acids. CDR3 nucleotides: TGTGTCAGCAGTTCAGCTTGGGCGAGGTCACAGGGGGCTTTAATCGGGCTTGAAGCTTTCTTT. Amino acid sequence: CVSSSAWARSQGALIGLEAFF.

The chain carries TRBV30 and TRBJ2-7; TRBD2 aligns across 8 bases. J was trimmed by 8 bases and V by 0 bases; bases with no gene match: 12. This CDR3 has 15 amino acids. Germline V gene lookup returns CDR1 GTSNPN and CDR2 SVGIG (reference sequence). The CDR3 DNA is TGTGCCTGGAGTGTACCGGGACTAGGGTCGATGAAGCAGTACTTC. It specifies CAWSVPGLGSMKQYF.

J is TRBJ1-5 and V is TRBV18, with TRBD1 matching over 7 bases. Trimming cost V 3 bases and J 3 bases; bases outside gene matches: 5. Germline V lookup: CDR1 KGHSH, CDR2 LQKENI. This CDR3 spans 15 amino acids. The CDR3 region has the DNA TGTGCCAGCTCACCGCGACAGGGTTACAATCAGCCCCAGCATTTT. This sequence encodes CASSPRQGYNQPQHF.

Note on this clone: Compared with germline, one end of the junction differs, possibly owing to a read error. The chain is built from TRBV7-7 and TRBJ2-1, with TRBD2 matching over 7 bases. Germline V lookup: CDR1 SSHAT, CDR2 FNYEAQ (reference sequence). This CDR3 contains 14 residues. Written as DNA, the CDR3 is TGTGCTAGCAGCGCGGGAGAGGGCTACAATGAGCAGTTCTTC. It translates to CASSAGEGYNEQFF.

The rearrangement uses TRBV7-2 and TRBJ2-1; 7 nucleotides align to TRBD2. Germline CDR1 is SGHTA and CDR2 is FQGNSA. This CDR3 has 16 amino acids. The trim removed 5 bases at V and 3 bases at J, leaving 10 bases unmatched. The chain's CDR3 is CASSENKRTSYNEQFF. As DNA, the CDR3 is TGTGCCAGCAGCGAAAATAAAAGGACTAGCTACAATGAGCAGTTCTTC. Filled out from reference TRBV7-2 and TRBJ2-1, the complete variable domain reads GAGVSQSPSNKVTEKGKDVELRCDPISGHTALYWYRQSLGQGLEFLIYFQGNSAPDKSGLPSDRFSAERTGGSVSTLTIQRTQQEDSAVYLCASSENKRTSYNEQFFGPGTRLTVL.

The chain uses TRBV5-1 and TRBJ2-1, with 9 positions matching TRBD2. Germline lookup yields CDR1 SGHRS and CDR2 YFSETQ. V was clipped by 6 bases and J by 0 bases; unmatched bases: 1. The CDR3 runs to 14 residues. The DNA for the CDR3 is TGCGCCAGCAAGCGGGAGGTCTCCTACAATGAGCAGTTCTTC. As protein: CASKREVSYNEQFF.

The chain is built from TRBV7-2 and TRBJ2-5; TRBD2 aligns across 10 bases. J was trimmed by 1 base and V by 3 bases; bases with no gene match: 2. The CDR3 is 15 residues long. Germline V gives CDR1 SGHTA, CDR2 FQGNSA. CDR3: CASSLTSGPQETQYF. The CDR3 DNA reads as TGTGCCAGCAGCTTGACTAGCGGGCCCCAAGAGACCCAGTACTTC.

V usage is TRBV7-2 and J usage is TRBJ2-5; D gene uncertain. Trimming left V 2 bases short and J 5 bases short, with 24 bases between. The CDR3 covers 18 residues. Germline V gives CDR1 SGHTA, CDR2 FQGNSA. DNA of the CDR3: TGTGCCAGCAGCTTACGGCATGGCAGTTCGGCCCCTAGGGAGACCCAGTACTTC. This gives the protein CASSLRHGSSAPRETQYF.

The chain couples TRBV29-1 to TRBJ1-3; TRBD1 aligns across 7 bases. This CDR3 region has 14 residues. CDR1 SQVTM and CDR2 ANQGSEA come from the germline V gene. Unmatched junction bases numbered 4, after V lost 5 bases and J lost 0 bases. The CDR3 DNA reads TGCAGCGTTACGGGACAGAGCTCTGGAAACACCATATATTTT. Its translation is CSVTGQSSGNTIYF.

The chain links TRBV5-6 to TRBJ2-6; no firm D call. V lost 1 base and J 1 base, leaving 9 bases between the germline ends. Per germline, CDR1 SGHDT and CDR2 YYEEEE. The CDR3 loop spans 16 amino acids. The chain's CDR3 is CASSLFAGSGANVLTF. As DNA, the CDR3 is TGTGCCAGCAGCTTGTTCGCCGGTTCTGGGGCCAACGTCCTGACTTTC.

The chain links TRBV4-1 to TRBJ2-1, with 15 bases aligning to TRBD2. Losses at the gene ends were 4 bases for V and 1 base for J; bases not matched to a gene: 8. From germline, CDR1 is MGHRA and CDR2 YSYEKL. This CDR3 has 19 amino acids. The CDR3 sequence: CASSPYGLAGGPSYNEQFF. The CDR3 bases are TGCGCCAGCAGCCCGTACGGACTAGCGGGAGGGCCATCCTACAATGAGCAGTTCTTC.

The J gene is TRBJ2-5, the V gene TRBV2; D unresolved. Germline V CDR1 and CDR2: SNHLY, FYNNEI. V lost 6 bases, J lost 2 bases, and 22 bases lay in between. The CDR3 is 17 amino acids. CDR3: CASSPRVEIRAQETQYF. In nucleotides, the CDR3 is TGTGCCAGCAGCCCTCGGGTAGAAATTCGTGCACAAGAGACCCAGTACTTC.

The CDR3 spells CASSRDPTYF. In DNA form, the CDR3 reads TGTGCCAGCAGTCGGGATCCTACGTACTTC. This chain joins TRBV27 and TRBJ2-7, with D tentatively TRBD2 (5 bases). CDR3 size: 10 residues. Germline CDR1 is MNHEY and CDR2 is SMNVEV (reference sequence). Trimming took 5 bases from V and 12 from J, leaving 11 bases between them.

The chain carries TRBV6-1 and TRBJ1-2, with D hard to call. Germline assignment: CDR1 MNHNS and CDR2 SASEGT. This CDR3 is built from 11 residues. Between the trimmed V and J ends, which lost 3 bases and 7 bases, there was a span of 6 bases. CDR3 amino acids: CASSDSPGYTF. The CDR3 DNA reads as TGTGCCAGCAGTGATTCCCCTGGCTACACCTTC.

The rearrangement links TRBV29-1 to TRBJ2-5, with TRBD1 matching over 10 bases. CDR3 length: 13 amino acids. V dropped 6 bases and J dropped 5; count of bases not matched to a gene: 6. Looked up from germline, CDR1 is SQVTM and CDR2 is ANQGSEA. As DNA, the CDR3 is TGCAGCGTACGACAGGGGGCTCATGAGACCCAGTACTTC. It encodes CSVRQGAHETQYF.

The chain recombines TRBV28 with TRBJ2-3, with D possibly matching TRBD1 (5 bases). Germline values: CDR1 MDHEN, CDR2 SYDVKM. The V end was cut by 4 bases, the J end by 6 bases, with 17 bases between. The CDR3 length is 15 residues. CDR3 bases: TGTGCCAGCAGTTCGGCCCCTGACAGTTTCGATACGCAGTATTTT. Its translation: CASSSAPDSFDTQYF.

The chain is built from TRBV6-6 and TRBJ1-4, with D possibly matching TRBD1 (6 bases). CDR3 size: 13 residues. The V end lost 6 bases, the J end lost 8 bases, and 13 bases lay between the germline ends. In germline, CDR1 is MNHNY, CDR2 SVGAGI (reference sequence). DNA for the CDR3: TGTGCCAGCAGGGGGCGGACAGCCGAAAAACTGTTTTTT. Amino acid sequence: CASRGRTAEKLFF.

The sample holds a few counts of this clone. The chain carries TRBV11-2 and TRBJ2-7; D is possibly TRBD2 (5 bases). V was cut by 0 bases and J by 3 bases, with 15 bases left in between. The CDR3 is made up of 16 amino acids. The germline CDR1 and CDR2 sequences are SGHAT and FQNNGV. CDR3 coding DNA: TGTGCCAGCAGCTTAGAAGAGGCGGGTACGAACTACGAGCAGTACTTC. Translated, it gives CASSLEEAGTNYEQYF.

The gene calls are TRBV9 and TRBJ2-3; D is possibly TRBD1 or TRBD2 (5 bases each). Trimming pared 4 bases from V and 3 bases from J, leaving 18 bases between. The CDR3 has 16 residues. The V gene's germline CDR1 is SGDLS and CDR2 YYNGEE. The CDR3 spells CASSRRRSQGTDTQYF. CDR3 nucleotide sequence: TGTGCCAGCAGCAGGCGGAGGAGCCAGGGAACAGATACGCAGTATTTT.

The chain combines TRBV27 with TRBJ2-7; 7 positions agree with TRBD2. The CDR3 totals 15 residues. In germline, CDR1 is MNHEY, CDR2 SMNVEV (reference sequence). Trimming took 6 bases from V and 1 from J; bases not matched to a gene: 9. The DNA of the CDR3 is TGTGCCAGCAGGTCAGGTGGGGGGGGTTCCTACGAGCAGTACTTC. It encodes CASRSGGGGSYEQYF.

This chain joins TRBV6-5 and TRBJ1-5; 8 positions agree with TRBD1. Germline values: CDR1 MNHEY, CDR2 SVGAGI. This CDR3 spans 15 amino acids. V was clipped by 0 bases and J by 2 bases; unmatched bases: 0. This CDR3 reads CASSYSGQGNQPQHF. DNA of the CDR3: TGTGCCAGCAGTTACTCGGGACAGGGCAATCAGCCCCAGCATTTT.

This chain links TRBV25-1 with TRBJ2-3, with 7 bases matching TRBD2. With 7 bases clipped from V and 0 bases from J, the junction kept 13 bases outside the gene matches. Germline V gene lookup returns CDR1 MGHDK and CDR2 SYGVNS. CDR3 size: 17 residues. Written as DNA, the CDR3 is TGTGCCAGCACGGGGGGTTCTTGGGAGTGGAGCACAGATACGCAGTATTTT. Residues: CASTGGSWEWSTDTQYF. The entire variable domain, with the rest obtained from reference TRBV25-1 and TRBJ2-3, is as follows: EADIYQTPRYLVIGTGKKITLECSQTMGHDKMYWYQQDPGMELHLIHYSYGVNSTEKGDLSSESTVSRIRTEHFPLTLESARPSHTSQYLCASTGGSWEWSTDTQYFGPGTRLTVL.

The V and J genes are TRBV18 and TRBJ2-5; 8 bases agree with TRBD1. The CDR3 consists of 14 residues. Germline V gives CDR1 KGHSH, CDR2 LQKENI. With 3 bases clipped from V and 3 bases from J, the junction kept 3 bases outside the gene matches. CDR3: CASSPTGEKETQYF. The CDR3, as DNA: TGTGCCAGCTCACCGACAGGGGAAAAAGAGACCCAGTACTTC.

The chain is built from TRBV28 and TRBJ1-4; D is ambiguous. The V end lost 4 bases, the J end lost 8 bases, and 14 bases lay between the germline ends. Germline V gives CDR1 MDHEN, CDR2 SYDVKM. This CDR3 has 14 amino acids. The CDR3, as DNA: TGTGCCAGCAGTTCTAGTTTGTATAGCGAAAAACTGTTTTTT. It encodes CASSSSLYSEKLFF.

This chain links TRBV4-1 with TRBJ2-1, with TRBD1 identical over 7 bases. After removal of 4 bases from V and 8 bases from J, the junction contained 5 bases not matched to a gene. The V gene's germline CDR1 is MGHRA and CDR2 YSYEKL. The CDR3 consists of 13 residues. CDR3 sequence reads: CASSPGQADEQFF. The CDR3 nucleotides read TGCGCCAGCAGCCCCGGACAGGCCGATGAGCAGTTCTTC.